The 16 T cell receptor beta chains below come from one sample, sequenced in a study of blood T cell repertoires in COVID-19. Method: immunoSEQ multiplex PCR; TCRdb's copy keeps in-frame clones and lacks some. Found here are about 200,000 clones, 88% of them singletons; the top ten hold 5% to 6.5%. The sample comprised peripheral blood. The receptors shown here come from a man in his forties or fifties with active or convalescent COVID-19.

The chain couples TRBV10-3 to TRBJ1-5; perhaps TRBD1 as D (5 bases). V was shortened by 0 bases and J by 2 bases, with 11 bases between the two germline ends. In germline, CDR1 is ENHRY, CDR2 SYGVKD. The CDR3 spans 16 residues. CDR3 in DNA: TGTGCCATCAGTGAGTCTGCGGGGGGGGGCAATCAGCCCCAGCATTTT. Residues: CAISESAGGGNQPQHF.

The chain is built from TRBV5-1 and TRBJ1-5, with unresolved D. Trimming took off 0 bases at V and 1 base at J, with 8 bases between the two ends. CDR1 and CDR2 from the germline V gene are SGHRS and YFSETQ. There are 15 residues in the CDR3. This chain's CDR3 is CASSLGGESNQPQHF. In DNA form, the CDR3 reads TGCGCCAGCAGCTTGGGTGGGGAGAGCAATCAGCCCCAGCATTTT.

V usage is TRBV19 and J usage is TRBJ2-6; the D gene is possibly TRBD1 (5 bases). Trimming removed 0 bases from V and 2 bases from J, with 8 bases in between. The CDR3 is made up of 16 amino acids. Looked up from germline, CDR1 is LNHDA and CDR2 is SQIVND (reference sequence). CDR3 bases: TGTGCCAGTAGTATAGACCAGGGTACTGGGGCCAACGTCCTGACTTTC. Its translation: CASSIDQGTGANVLTF.

V is TRBV6-2 or TRBV6-3 and J is TRBJ1-2, with D maybe TRBD1 (6 bases). The CDR3 spans 16 residues. Germline loops: CDR1 MNHEY, CDR2 SVGEGT. The ends were cut back, 4 bases at V and 4 bases at J, with 19 bases in the middle. CDR3 bases: TGTGCCAGCAGTTTCGTCCGGGACACGGGCGCCTATGGCTACACCTTC. Translating it yields CASSFVRDTGAYGYTF.

This clone has just one count. DNA for the CDR3: TGTGCCAGTAGTACGACTGGGACTAGCGGGAGTGGAGGGCAGTTCTTC. As protein: CASSTTGTSGSGGQFF. This chain connects TRBV19 to TRBJ2-1; TRBD2 agrees at 14 bases. The trim removed 4 bases at V and 12 bases at J, leaving 11 bases unmatched. The germline CDR1 and CDR2 sequences are LNHDA and SQIVND (reference sequence). The CDR3 consists of 16 residues.

V is TRBV11-2 and J is TRBJ2-5, with 12 positions matching TRBD2. The germline gives CDR1 SGHAT, CDR2 FQNNGV. The CDR3 extends over 15 amino acids. The V gene end was trimmed by 5 bases and the J gene end by 1 base; junction bases not matched to a gene: 2. This chain's CDR3 is CASSTSGRTQETQYF. DNA for the CDR3: TGTGCCAGCAGCACTAGCGGGAGGACCCAAGAGACCCAGTACTTC. Full variable domain (missing parts from reference TRBV11-2 and TRBJ2-5): EAGVAQSPRYKIIEKRQSVAFWCNPISGHATLYWYQQILGQGPKLLIQFQNNGVVDDSQLPKDRFSAERLKGVDSTLKIQPAKLEDSAVYLCASSTSGRTQETQYFGPGTRLLVL.

The chain joins TRBV6-2 or TRBV6-3 to TRBJ2-3; 8 nucleotides align to TRBD2. The J segment lost 10 bases and the V segment lost 4 bases, leaving 10 bases of the junction unmatched. The length of the CDR3 is 14 residues. CDR1 is MNHEY, CDR2 SVGEGT, per germline. CDR3 amino acids: CASSSPPGGLSQYF. As DNA, the CDR3 is TGTGCCAGCAGTTCCCCCCCGGGGGGGCTTTCGCAGTATTTT.

This chain connects TRBV10-3 to TRBJ1-1; a possible D gene is TRBD1 (5 bases). Trimming took 6 bases from V and 4 from J, leaving 15 bases between them. Germline V CDR1 and CDR2: ENHRY, SYGVKD. This CDR3 has 14 amino acids. CDR3 region: CAISAAGSGTEAFF. The CDR3 nucleotides are TGTGCCATCAGCGCCGCAGGGTCGGGCACTGAAGCTTTCTTT.

CDR3 sequence: CASSIGRVNTEAFF. In DNA form, the CDR3 reads TGTGCCAGTAGTATCGGCAGGGTGAACACTGAAGCTTTCTTT. The V and J genes are TRBV19 and TRBJ1-1; D may be TRBD1 (5 bases). The CDR3 sequence is 14 residues long. Per the germline V gene, CDR1 is LNHDA and CDR2 is SQIVND (reference sequence). With 3 bases removed from V and 0 bases from J, the gap between germline ends came to 8 bases.

The V gene is TRBV5-1, the J gene TRBJ2-1; TRBD1 agrees at 7 bases. The CDR3 is 13 residues long. The V gene end was trimmed by 4 bases and the J gene end by 6 bases; junction bases not matched to a gene: 4. The germline CDR1 and CDR2 sequences are SGHRS and YFSETQ. DNA for the CDR3: TGCGCCAGCAGCACCGACAGGGCCAATGAGCAGTTCTTC. Protein sequence: CASSTDRANEQFF. The complete variable domain, with remaining parts taken from reference TRBV5-1 and TRBJ2-1, reads KAGVTQTPRYLIKTRGQQVTLSCSPISGHRSVSWYQQTPGQGLQFLFEYFSETQRNKGNFPGRFSGRQFSNSRSEMNVSTLELGDSALYLCASSTDRANEQFFGPGTRLTVL.

The CDR3 sequence: CASSLGTGNTDTQYF. The CDR3 DNA sequence: TGTGCCAGCAGCTTAGGTACAGGGAACACAGATACGCAGTATTTT. The chain joins TRBV7-9 to TRBJ2-3; a weak D match, TRBD1 (6 bases). V lost 1 base and J 2 bases, leaving 10 bases between the germline ends. Germline V CDR1 and CDR2: SEHNR, FQNEAQ (reference sequence). The CDR3 length is 15 residues.

This chain links TRBV3-1 (or the pseudogene TRBV3-2) with TRBJ1-1; a possible D gene is TRBD1 (5 bases). Trimming removed 6 bases from V and 3 bases from J, with 17 bases in between. The CDR3 consists of 15 residues. CDR1 is LGHDT, CDR2 YNNKEL, per germline (reference sequence). Written as DNA, the CDR3 is TGTGCCAGCAGTCTCGGGGCAGGGAGGTACACTGAAGCTTTCTTT. Translated, it gives CASSLGAGRYTEAFF.

This chain joins TRBV11-2 and TRBJ1-1, with D uncertain. V lost 1 base, J lost 5 bases, and 8 bases lay in between. Per the germline V gene, CDR1 is SGHAT and CDR2 is FQNNGV. The CDR3 covers 13 residues. The CDR3 sequence: CASSLASRTEAFF. The CDR3 coding sequence is TGTGCCAGCAGCTTAGCCTCGAGGACTGAAGCTTTCTTT. The full variable domain, completed using reference TRBV11-2 and TRBJ1-1, is EAGVAQSPRYKIIEKRQSVAFWCNPISGHATLYWYQQILGQGPKLLIQFQNNGVVDDSQLPKDRFSAERLKGVDSTLKIQPAKLEDSAVYLCASSLASRTEAFFGQGTRLTVV.

This clone was seen only once. This rearrangement joins TRBV6-5 to TRBJ1-3; D might be TRBD1 (6 bases). With 7 bases removed from V and 4 bases from J, the gap between germline ends came to 11 bases. From germline, CDR1 is MNHEY and CDR2 SVGAGI. This CDR3 has 13 amino acids. The CDR3: CASTTGTGNTIYF. Written as DNA, the CDR3 is TGTGCCAGCACTACAGGGACGGGAAACACCATATATTTT.

In its sample, this clone was seen many times. The chain uses TRBV19 and TRBJ2-7, with 8 bases that match TRBD2. With V trimmed by 3 bases and J by 2 bases, 6 bases remained unmatched. Germline-derived CDR1 and CDR2 are LNHDA and SQIVND (reference sequence). This CDR3 has 15 amino acids. CDR3 in DNA: TGTGCCAGTAGTATCTACCTAGCGGGCACCTACGAGCAGTACTTC. Translation gives CASSIYLAGTYEQYF. Full variable domain (rest looked up from reference TRBV19 and TRBJ2-7): DGGITQSPKYLFRKEGQNVTLSCEQNLNHDAMYWYRQDPGQGLRLIYYSQIVNDFQKGDIAEGYSVSREKKESFPLTVTSAQKNPTAFYLCASSIYLAGTYEQYFGPGTRLTVT.

The V and J genes are TRBV5-1 and TRBJ1-1; no firm D call. Per germline, CDR1 SGHRS and CDR2 YFSETQ. The CDR3 has 13 amino acids. V lost 4 bases and J lost 2, with 9 bases in between. The CDR3 sequence: CASSVGVNTEAFF. The CDR3 DNA follows: TGCGCCAGCAGCGTCGGGGTCAACACTGAAGCTTTCTTT.